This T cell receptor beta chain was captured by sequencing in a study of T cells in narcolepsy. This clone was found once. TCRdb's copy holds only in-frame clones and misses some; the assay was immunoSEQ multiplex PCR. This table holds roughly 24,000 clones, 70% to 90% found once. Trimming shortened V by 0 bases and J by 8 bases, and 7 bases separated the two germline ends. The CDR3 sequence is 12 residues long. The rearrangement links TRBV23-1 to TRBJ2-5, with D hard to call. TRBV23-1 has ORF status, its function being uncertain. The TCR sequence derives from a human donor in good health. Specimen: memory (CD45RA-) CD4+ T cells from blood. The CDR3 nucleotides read TGCGCCAGCAGTCAATCGAGGAGAACCCAGTACTTC. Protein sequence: CASSQSRRTQYF.